This T cell receptor (beta chain) was obtained from a study of T cells in Graves' hyperthyroidism and ophthalmopathy. Looking at the study overall: At initial diagnosis, before any treatment had begun, peripheral blood was obtained. Study-wide points: In blood, most of the thyroid clonotypes expanded above 0.001 were also present. Classification by a 13 V-J model distinguished ophthalmopathy from stable hyperthyroidism.

Uncontrolled infection, other autoimmune disease, pregnancy or lactation excluded patients. Germline CDR1 MDHEN, CDR2 SYDVKM. With 3 bases removed from V and 4 bases from J, the gap between germline ends came to 13 bases. The CDR3 sequence is 15 residues long. There are many counts of this clonotype. Its antigen is not identified. RNA transcripts yielded amplified TCR beta CDR3 regions. The study used the HTBI primer set for a first-round RT-PCR of the TCR CDR3. TCRdb recomputed calls from the multiplex PCR reads with MiXCR, one row per CDR3 protein. There are 450,000 to 600,000 distinct CDR3 sequences in the sample; around 20% occur only once, and about half lies in the top ten.

The TCR was taken from a middle-aged man with Graves' ophthalmopathy. This chain connects TRBV28 to TRBJ1-5; unclear D gene. Sequenced sample: blood. The CDR3 nucleotides are TGTGCCAGCAGTTTCGGTCAGAGGGAGAATCAGCCCCAGCATTTT. This codes for CASSFGQRENQPQHF.